Reported below is one TCR beta chain. This specimen comes from a study of cytomegalovirus exposure and HLA in healthy donors. With 60 Vbeta and 13 Jbeta primers, the PCR was carried out. The data were produced by immunoSEQ multiplex PCR, yet TCRdb's version contains in-frame clones alone and is incomplete. This sample carries 75,000 to 100,000 clones, approximately 7.6% of them seen once, and the ten largest clones take approximately 2.4%. The CDR3 consists of 14 residues. Germline trimming cut 4 bases from V and 9 bases from J; bases unmatched to any gene: 10. Germline loops: CDR1 SGHNT, CDR2 YYREEE (reference sequence).

The genes are TRBV5-4 and TRBJ2-1; TRBD1 matches 7 bases. This TCR was sampled from a man between 45 and 60 years old in good health and CMV-seronegative. The sequencing input was PBMCs. The CDR3 loop reads CASSTRQGPPEQFF. DNA for the CDR3: TGTGCCAGCAGCACCAGACAGGGCCCCCCTGAGCAGTTCTTC.